This TCR beta chain was identified in a study of T cell repertoires in cytomegalovirus infection. Background on the study: Both CMV infection and a matching HLA type were indicated by public TCR beta signatures.

Overall study results and limits: Predominance within the ex vivo response was attributable to HLA-C-restricted CMV-specific TCR beta clonotypes.

A single record per CDR3 protein comes from TCRdb applying MiXCR to the reads. The sample contains 180,000 or so distinct CDR3 sequences, about 17% of which appear only once. There are a few counts of this clonotype. No antigen is known for it. This CDR3 has 16 amino acids. Germline lookup yields CDR1 MNHNY and CDR2 SVGAGI (reference sequence). V lost 2 bases and J lost 1; bases outside the gene matches: 5. The TCR was taken from a human donor in good health (CMV status not recorded). Some clones in this sample may be carry-over from other donors' samples. The chain couples TRBV6-6 to TRBJ2-7; 10 bases are shared with TRBD1. What was sequenced was CD8+ T cells from PBMCs. The CDR3 sequence is CASSYGTGDYSYEQYF. The CDR3 DNA is TGTGCCAGCAGTTACGGGACAGGGGATTATTCCTACGAGCAGTACTTC.